This paragraph covers one TCR beta chain sequence. As yet, its antigen is unknown. Deep-level running was used for the assay. The authors split each subset's genomic DNA evenly across several immunoSEQ plates. Sequencing was performed with immunoSEQ multiplex PCR; in TCRdb, only in-frame clones are kept and a portion is missing. The repertoire holds about a million clones, with around three quarters as singletons. This sample was included in a study of shared clonotypes between healthy human individuals. General study findings and limits: Some clonotypes were shared by all four sorted-subset donors, while others were not shared. The non-shared ones had lower generation probabilities than the shared ones.

Input material: memory CD4+ T cells from PBMCs. As for subset: CD45RA-negative fraction. The source is a man aged 18 to 29 in good health. Some clones in this sample may be carry-over from other donors' samples.

The CDR3 sequence is CAWSVKIDNEQFF. CDR3 nucleotide sequence: TGTGCCTGGAGTGTGAAAATAGATAATGAGCAGTTCTTC. The V and J genes are TRBV30 and TRBJ2-1; D uncertain. CDR1 is GTSNPN and CDR2 is SVGIG in the germline V gene (reference sequence). Trimming shortened V by 0 bases and J by 7 bases, and 10 bases separated the two germline ends. The CDR3 contains 13 residues.